The TCR beta chain described here comes from a study of blood T cell repertoires in COVID-19. Libraries were prepared by immunoSEQ multiplex PCR; TCRdb keeps only in-frame clonotypes and omits some of them. Among fewer than 60,000 clones listed, roughly 84% were seen once. The receptor was isolated from a man in his thirties or forties with COVID-19, enrolled during active disease. Sequenced material: peripheral blood.

The CDR3 sequence: CASMLEDRGRNQPQHF. In nucleotides, the CDR3 is TGTGCCAGTATGTTGGAGGACAGGGGACGCAATCAGCCCCAGCATTTT. J is TRBJ1-5 and V is TRBV19, with 9 bases that match TRBD1. From germline, CDR1 is LNHDA and CDR2 SQIVND (reference sequence). This CDR3 has 16 amino acids. The V gene end was trimmed by 7 bases and the J gene end by 2 bases; junction bases not matched to a gene: 9.